The 26 T cell receptor beta chains reported below all come from one sample, sequenced in a study of shared clonotypes between healthy human individuals. Generated by immunoSEQ multiplex PCR, the TCRdb table keeps only in-frame clones and is missing some. The sample has some 1,400,000 clones; roughly 96% are singletons. Sequencing used naive CD4+ T cells sorted from blood. Subset denoted: CD45RA+ positively selected. The origin of the receptors is a man aged 25-45 years in good health.

This clone was detected once. The chain combines TRBV18 with TRBJ1-5; the D is unclear. The CDR3 is 13 residues long. V was cut by 2 bases and J by 4 bases, with 6 bases left in between. Germline V lookup: CDR1 KGHSH, CDR2 LQKENI. The CDR3 loop reads CASSPERNQPQHF. CDR3 in DNA: TGTGCCAGCTCACCAGAGCGAAATCAGCCCCAGCATTTT. The variable domain in full, completed from reference TRBV18 and TRBJ1-5, reads NAGVMQNPRHLVRRRGQEARLRCSPMKGHSHVYWYRQLPEEGLKFMVYLQKENIIDESGMPKERFSAEFPKEGPSILRIQQVVRGDSAAYFCASSPERNQPQHFGDGTRLSIL.

This chain joins TRBV5-1 and TRBJ2-3, with 9 bases lining up with TRBD1. The CDR3 loop spans 15 amino acids. V shed 0 bases and J 6 bases; nucleotides not matched to a gene: 5. The germline V gene has CDR1 SGHRS and CDR2 YFSETQ. CDR3: CASSLGDRAGDTQYF. CDR3 bases: TGCGCCAGCAGCTTGGGGGACAGGGCTGGGGATACGCAGTATTTT.

Here the CDR3 DNA reads TGTGCCAGCCGCAAGGGGCGGGGAGGGAGACGTGATGAGCAGTTCTTC. Protein sequence: CASRKGRGGRRDEQFF. This rearrangement joins TRBV11-2 to TRBJ2-1, with 7 bases fitting TRBD2. The germline V gene has CDR1 SGHAT and CDR2 FQNNGV. The J segment lost 8 bases and the V segment lost 8 bases, leaving 18 bases of the junction unmatched. CDR3 size: 16 residues.

V and J are TRBV28 and TRBJ2-1; D is unclear. The V and J ends lost 6 bases and 0 bases respectively, with 15 bases between them. CDR1 and CDR2 (germline): MDHEN, SYDVKM. CDR3 size: 16 residues. In nucleotides, the CDR3 is TGTGCCAGCAGCCCTAAAGTGCGGAGCTCCTACAATGAGCAGTTCTTC. As protein: CASSPKVRSSYNEQFF.

V gene TRBV6-1 combines with J gene TRBJ1-5, with D possibly TRBD1 on 6 matching bases. The CDR3 length is 14 residues. CDR1 and CDR2 from the germline V gene are MNHNS and SASEGT. V gave up 6 bases and J gave up 6 bases, with 15 bases separating them. CDR3 region: CASSLGGWGQPQHF. The DNA for the CDR3 is TGTGCCAGCAGCCTAGGGGGTTGGGGTCAGCCCCAGCATTTT.

The genes are TRBV5-1 and TRBJ2-1; unclear D gene. V was clipped by 0 bases and J by 3 bases, with 10 bases between them. Germline CDR1 reads SGHRS; CDR2 reads YFSETQ. CDR3 length: 15 residues. CDR3: CASSLAVSHYNEQFF. The CDR3 DNA sequence: TGCGCCAGCAGCTTGGCCGTCTCTCACTACAATGAGCAGTTCTTC.

The chain links TRBV2 to TRBJ2-1; TRBD1 matches 12 bases. Germline CDR1 and CDR2: SNHLY and FYNNEI. Germline trimming cut 3 bases from V and 5 bases from J; bases unmatched to any gene: 14. The CDR3 sequence is 19 residues long. The CDR3 spells CASSETGTGGAQMDNEQFF. The CDR3 DNA sequence: TGTGCCAGCAGTGAGACCGGGACAGGGGGCGCTCAGATGGACAATGAGCAGTTCTTC.

The V gene is TRBV9, the J gene TRBJ2-4; possible D gene TRBD2, 6 bases. This CDR3 contains 14 residues. V lost 2 bases and J 5 bases, leaving 11 bases between the germline ends. Germline values: CDR1 SGDLS, CDR2 YYNGEE. The chain's CDR3 is CASSVGSSENIQYF. The CDR3 region has the DNA TGTGCCAGCAGCGTCGGGAGTTCCGAAAACATTCAGTACTTC.

Points on this clone: Other nucleotide sequences from this sample produce the same CDR3. The chain is built from TRBV18 and TRBJ2-3; D might be TRBD1 or TRBD2, each matching 5 bases. Trimming shortened V by 3 bases and J by 5 bases, and 6 bases separated the two germline ends. CDR1 is KGHSH and CDR2 is LQKENI in the germline V gene. CDR3 length: 12 amino acids. CDR3 nucleotide sequence: TGTGCCAGCTCACCGGGGGTAGATACGCAGTATTTT. This encodes CASSPGVDTQYF.

This sequence joins TRBV9 and TRBJ2-1; D is possibly TRBD1 (5 bases). Trimming took off 0 bases at V and 4 bases at J, with 23 bases between the two ends. CDR3 size: 19 residues. The V gene's germline CDR1 is SGDLS and CDR2 YYNGEE. CDR3 DNA: TGTGCCAGCAGCGTAGCGGTCTCGACAGACGGAGCCCCTTACAATGAGCAGTTCTTC. Translated: CASSVAVSTDGAPYNEQFF. Filled out from reference TRBV9 and TRBJ2-1, the complete variable domain reads DSGVTQTPKHLITATGQRVTLRCSPRSGDLSVYWYQQSLDQGLQFLIQYYNGEERAKGNILERFSAQQFPDLHSELNLSSLELGDSALYFCASSVAVSTDGAPYNEQFFGPGTRLTVL.

In the case of this clone: Different DNA sequences within this sample yield the same CDR3. The rearrangement uses TRBV6-5 and TRBJ2-5; maybe TRBD1 (6 bases). This CDR3 has 14 amino acids. Germline V gene data show CDR1 as MNHEY and CDR2 as SVGAGI. The ends were cut back, 6 bases at V and 0 bases at J, with 11 bases in the middle. Here the CDR3 reads CASRGTGYQETQYF. In DNA, the CDR3 is TGTGCCAGCAGAGGAACAGGGTACCAAGAGACCCAGTACTTC.

J is TRBJ2-3 and V is TRBV2; D not resolved. Germline loops: CDR1 SNHLY, CDR2 FYNNEI. The length of the CDR3 is 11 residues. V was cut by 9 bases and J by 0 bases, with 4 bases left in between. The CDR3 reads CARGSTDTQYF. The CDR3 DNA reads as TGTGCCAGGGGAAGCACAGATACGCAGTATTTT.

The chain has TRBV28 and TRBJ2-5; 8 bases map to TRBD1. J lost 2 bases, V lost 2 bases, and 7 bases had no gene match. Per the germline V gene, CDR1 is MDHEN and CDR2 is SYDVKM. The CDR3 consists of 16 residues. CDR3 DNA sequence: TGTGCCAGCAGTTTACGTCCAGGGGGCGGGCAAGAGACCCAGTACTTC. This sequence encodes CASSLRPGGGQETQYF. Full variable domain (outside the CDR3, taken from reference TRBV28 and TRBJ2-5): DVKVTQSSRYLVKRTGEKVFLECVQDMDHENMFWYRQDPGLGLRLIYFSYDVKMKEKGDIPEGYSVSREKKERFSLILESASTNQTSMYLCASSLRPGGGQETQYFGPGTRLLVL.

J is TRBJ2-2 and V is TRBV7-2; D is possibly TRBD1 (6 bases). Germline lookup yields CDR1 SGHTA and CDR2 FQGNSA. CDR3 length equals 15 residues. V lost 5 bases to trimming and J lost 5 bases, with 15 bases between them. CDR3 residues: CASSGAGTTTGELFF. CDR3 DNA: TGTGCCAGCAGCGGAGCCGGGACAACGACCGGGGAGCTGTTTTTT.

V and J are TRBV28 and TRBJ2-7; TRBD2 might be the D (6 bases). V was trimmed by 1 base and J by 6 bases, leaving 16 bases between them. The germline gives CDR1 MDHEN, CDR2 SYDVKM. The CDR3 is made up of 15 amino acids. The CDR3 loop is CASSLLREALGEQYF. The DNA of the CDR3 is TGTGCCAGCAGTTTATTGAGGGAGGCCCTCGGCGAGCAGTACTTC.

The table lists this clone with a count of one. V usage is TRBV7-3 and J usage is TRBJ2-1; TRBD2 agrees at 7 bases. CDR1 and CDR2 (germline): SGHTA, FQGTGA. The CDR3 runs to 13 residues. Trimming cost V 4 bases and J 6 bases; bases outside gene matches: 3. This CDR3 is CASSSGGSNEQFF. The CDR3 region has the DNA TGTGCCAGCAGCTCGGGGGGTTCCAATGAGCAGTTCTTC.

The chain employs TRBV27 and TRBJ2-2; 7 positions agree with TRBD2. The CDR3 sequence is 18 residues long. CDR1 MNHEY and CDR2 SMNVEV come from the germline V gene (reference sequence). With V trimmed by 2 bases and J by 5 bases, 14 bases remained unmatched. CDR3 bases: TGTGCCAGCAGTTTAACATACTCTAGGCCTAGCGGAACCGGGGAGCTGTTTTTT. This codes for CASSLTYSRPSGTGELFF.

The genes are TRBV9 and TRBJ2-3, with D unclear. The CDR3 consists of 15 residues. The V end was cut by 0 bases, the J end by 4 bases, with 12 bases between. Germline V CDR1 and CDR2: SGDLS, YYNGEE. The CDR3 nucleotides are TGTGCCAGCAGCGTAGCGCCACTAATTTCAGATACGCAGTATTTT. It encodes CASSVAPLISDTQYF.

This chain joins TRBV28 and TRBJ1-2; D call uncertain. V was clipped by 3 bases and J by 8 bases, with 10 bases between them. The CDR3 contains 12 residues. From germline, CDR1 is MDHEN and CDR2 SYDVKM. The CDR3 DNA is TGTGCCAGCAGTTTGGTGGGTGAAGGCTACACCTTC. Translating it yields CASSLVGEGYTF.

This rearrangement joins TRBV10-3 to TRBJ1-3; weak D call: TRBD1 (6 bases). V was trimmed by 10 bases and J by 8 bases, leaving 21 bases between them. CDR1 and CDR2 (germline): ENHRY, SYGVKD. CDR3 length equals 14 residues. CDR3 residues: CATRTTGSRDTIYF. CDR3 in DNA: TGTGCCACCCGGACGACAGGCTCGCGGGACACCATATATTTT.

The rearrangement uses TRBV5-1 and TRBJ1-4; TRBD1 agrees at 8 bases. Germline V gene data show CDR1 as SGHRS and CDR2 as YFSETQ. With 3 bases clipped from V and 2 bases from J, the junction kept 9 bases outside the gene matches. CDR3 length: 17 amino acids. The CDR3 coding sequence is TGCGCCAGCAGCTCCGGCAAGAGACAGGGGACTAATGAAAAACTGTTTTTT. Translated, it gives CASSSGKRQGTNEKLFF.

The V call is TRBV19, the J call TRBJ2-5; D gene uncertain. Germline CDR1 reads LNHDA; CDR2 reads SQIVND (reference sequence). This CDR3 comprises 13 residues. V gave up 3 bases and J gave up 4 bases, with 9 bases separating them. CDR3 in DNA: TGTGCCAGTAGTATCGGGTGGGGAGAGACCCAGTACTTC. This translates into CASSIGWGETQYF.

The chain carries TRBV14 and TRBJ2-7; 8 bases fit TRBD1. V shed 1 base, J shed 5 bases, and the junction held 4 bases outside the gene matches. This CDR3 has 14 amino acids. Germline V gives CDR1 SGHDN, CDR2 FVKESK. CDR3 sequence (DNA): TGTGCCAGCAGCCAAGGACAGGGGCTCGACGAGCAGTACTTC. It codes for CASSQGQGLDEQYF.

The chain has TRBV19 and TRBJ1-1, with TRBD1 as a possible D gene (5 bases). The CDR3 is 12 residues long. The V and J ends lost 2 bases and 9 bases respectively, with 10 bases between them. Germline CDR1 LNHDA, CDR2 SQIVND (reference sequence). The CDR3 is CASSINGGKAFF. CDR3 sequence (DNA): TGTGCCAGTAGTATAAATGGGGGAAAAGCTTTCTTT.

J is TRBJ2-1 and V is TRBV7-6; 11 positions match TRBD2. Germline V gene lookup returns CDR1 SGHVS and CDR2 FNYEAQ. CDR3 length: 17 residues. Trimming removed 5 bases from V and 5 bases from J; junction bases left unmatched: 11. The CDR3 region is CASSPTTSGARNNEQFF. DNA of the CDR3: TGTGCCAGCAGCCCTACGACTAGCGGGGCCAGAAACAATGAGCAGTTCTTC.

This clone has a single count. The chain couples TRBV11-2 to TRBJ2-1; 9 nucleotides align to TRBD2. Germline values: CDR1 SGHAT, CDR2 FQNNGV. This CDR3 is 10 amino acids long. In DNA form, the CDR3 reads TGTGCAAGCGGGAGGTATGAGCAGTTCTTC. Its translation: CASGRYEQFF.